This is a list of T cell receptor beta chains from one sample in a study of CD8 T cells in ankylosing spondylitis. MiXCR, run by TCRdb on the 5' RACE reads, gives a single entry per CDR3 protein. The profile shows about 540,000 distinct CDR3 sequences, about 13% of them singletons. Sample: blood, either unsorted or a sorted T cell fraction (not recorded which). The receptors come from a male donor with ankylosing spondylitis. Each CDR3 is given with its conserved first and last residue. The order of the fields is V gene, D gene, J gene, clone size, CDR3 protein, CDR3 DNA. A D gene is named only where the DNA matches it firmly. Clone sizes are given selectively: once, few, many, or a class where the clone is expanded.

v_gene: TRBV7-2; d_gene: NA; j_gene: TRBJ2-5; abundance: NA; CDR3aa: CASTKGGSERTQYF; CDR3nt: TGTGCCAGCACCAAGGGTGGTAGCGAGAGGACCCAGTACTTC
v_gene: TRBV24-1; d_gene: NA; j_gene: TRBJ2-3; abundance: NA; CDR3aa: CATSTTRRAGKDTQYF; CDR3nt: TGTGCCACCAGTACAACTAGAAGGGCCGGAAAAGATACGCAGTATTTT
v_gene: TRBV18; d_gene: NA; j_gene: TRBJ2-5; abundance: few; CDR3aa: CASSPRGYGDDETQYF; CDR3nt: TGTGCCAGCTCACCACGGGGTTACGGGGACGACGAGACCCAGTACTTC
v_gene: TRBV5-1; d_gene: NA; j_gene: TRBJ1-1; abundance: NA; CDR3aa: CASSFPDRNTEAFF; CDR3nt: TGCGCCAGCAGCTTTCCAGACAGGAACACTGAAGCTTTCTTT
v_gene: TRBV12-3/TRBV12-4; d_gene: NA; j_gene: TRBJ1-2; abundance: many; CDR3aa: CASSLAGSAYGYTF; CDR3nt: TGTGCCAGCAGTTTAGCGGGCAGCGCCTATGGCTACACCTTC
v_gene: TRBV29-1; d_gene: NA; j_gene: TRBJ2-5; abundance: NA; CDR3aa: CSVDVGPGETQYF; CDR3nt: TGCAGCGTTGACGTAGGACCTGGAGAGACCCAGTACTTC
v_gene: TRBV5-4; d_gene: NA; j_gene: TRBJ2-2; abundance: once; CDR3aa: CASSSGSAGPSTGELFF; CDR3nt: TGTGCCAGCAGCTCTGGTTCGGCAGGCCCAAGTACCGGGGAGCTGTTTTTT
v_gene: TRBV7-2; d_gene: NA; j_gene: TRBJ1-1; abundance: NA; CDR3aa: CASSSKPGVSEAFF; CDR3nt: TGTGCCAGCAGCTCCAAGCCGGGGGTATCCGAAGCTTTCTTT
v_gene: TRBV4-1; d_gene: NA; j_gene: TRBJ1-1; abundance: NA; CDR3aa: CASSQVEGRKAFF; CDR3nt: TGCGCCAGCAGCCAAGTCGAGGGCCGTAAAGCTTTCTTT
v_gene: TRBV10-3; d_gene: NA; j_gene: TRBJ2-4; abundance: few; CDR3aa: CAISEFGGTKNIQYF; CDR3nt: TGTGCCATCAGTGAGTTTGGCGGAACCAAAAACATTCAGTACTTC
v_gene: TRBV11-2; d_gene: NA; j_gene: TRBJ1-3; abundance: NA; CDR3aa: CASSLGVNSGNTIYF; CDR3nt: TGTGCCAGCAGCTTAGGGGTGAACTCTGGAAACACCATATATTTT
v_gene: TRBV10-3; d_gene: TRBD2; j_gene: TRBJ2-5; abundance: few; CDR3aa: CAISETAGTSGYRETQYF; CDR3nt: TGTGCCATCAGTGAGACAGCCGGGACTAGCGGGTACAGGGAGACCCAGTACTTC
v_gene: TRBV2; d_gene: NA; j_gene: TRBJ2-5; abundance: NA; CDR3aa: CASSRRQATQETQYF; CDR3nt: TGTGCCAGCAGTCGCAGACAGGCTACTCAAGAGACCCAGTACTTC
v_gene: TRBV5-1; d_gene: TRBD1; j_gene: TRBJ2-7; abundance: few; CDR3aa: CASSLRTGFEQYF; CDR3nt: TGCGCCAGCAGCTTAAGGACAGGGTTCGAGCAGTACTTC
v_gene: TRBV5-1; d_gene: TRBD2; j_gene: TRBJ2-3; abundance: few; CDR3aa: CASSYGTRGDTQYF; CDR3nt: TGCGCCAGCAGCTACGGGACTAGAGGGGATACGCAGTATTTT
v_gene: TRBV11-1; d_gene: NA; j_gene: TRBJ1-1; abundance: few; CDR3aa: CASSRLGGAPAFF; CDR3nt: TGTGCCAGCAGTCGCTTGGGGGGCGCCCCGGCTTTCTTT
v_gene: TRBV14; d_gene: NA; j_gene: TRBJ2-3; abundance: few; CDR3aa: CASSQEEGGPTDTQYF; CDR3nt: TGTGCCAGCAGCCAAGAGGAAGGGGGACCCACAGATACGCAGTATTTT
v_gene: TRBV18; d_gene: TRBD1; j_gene: TRBJ2-1; abundance: NA; CDR3aa: CASSAVGQGRDEQFF; CDR3nt: TGTGCCAGCTCGGCCGTGGGACAGGGGAGGGATGAGCAGTTCTTC
v_gene: TRBV7-8; d_gene: TRBD1; j_gene: TRBJ2-7; abundance: many; CDR3aa: CASSLKGAPSSYEQYF; CDR3nt: TGTGCCAGCAGCTTAAAGGGGGCGCCTAGCTCCTACGAGCAGTACTTC
v_gene: TRBV5-1; d_gene: NA; j_gene: TRBJ2-3; abundance: few; CDR3aa: CASSPLRGSDTDTQYF; CDR3nt: TGCGCCAGCAGCCCCTTGAGGGGGTCGGACACAGATACGCAGTATTTT